Following are 18 T cell receptor beta chains from one sample sequenced in a study of human T cells and chemical hapten exposure. MiXCR, run by TCRdb on the RACE reads, gives a single entry per CDR3 protein. The data show 300,000 to 400,000 distinct CDR3 sequences, about 7% seen once. The time point denotes: patch test 1, 2 weeks after DPC sensitization. Treatment given: therapeutic diphenylcyclopropenone sensitization with weekly scalp DPC. This material consisted of whole blood, taken in connection with sensitization to the hapten diphenylcyclopropenone (DPC). Receptor source: a young woman with alopecia areata. Some clones in this sample may be carry-over from other donors' samples.

The chain joins TRBV6-2 or TRBV6-3 to TRBJ1-1, with 7 positions matching TRBD1. This CDR3 has 13 amino acids. The V and J ends lost 4 bases and 6 bases, in that order; junction bases with no gene match: 5. Germline values: CDR1 MNHEY, CDR2 SVGEGT. The CDR3 reads CASSWNRGAEAFF. Written as DNA, the CDR3 is TGTGCCAGCAGTTGGAACAGGGGCGCTGAAGCTTTCTTT.

This rearrangement joins TRBV6-2 or TRBV6-3 to TRBJ2-4; no clear D. The CDR3 has 12 amino acids. Germline CDR1 and CDR2: MNHEY and SVGEGT. Trimming took 3 bases from V and 4 from J, leaving 4 bases between them. The CDR3 loop reads CASSYQKNIQYF. As DNA, the CDR3 is TGTGCCAGCAGTTATCAGAAAAACATTCAGTACTTC.

This chain connects TRBV7-2 to TRBJ1-1; no clear D gene. Per the germline V gene, CDR1 is SGHTA and CDR2 is FQGNSA. The CDR3 has 13 residues. The V end was cut by 3 bases, the J end by 0 bases, with 5 bases between. The CDR3 spells CASSFVMNTEAFF. As DNA, the CDR3 is TGTGCCAGCAGCTTTGTAATGAACACTGAAGCTTTCTTT.

V usage is TRBV6-5 and J usage is TRBJ1-2; 11 nucleotides align to TRBD1. Germline V gene lookup returns CDR1 MNHEY and CDR2 SVGAGI. The V gene end was trimmed by 2 bases and the J gene end by 8 bases; junction bases not matched to a gene: 7. The CDR3 is 15 residues long. DNA for the CDR3: TGTGCCAGCAGTTACCGCGGACAGGGGGCCTGGGGCTACACCTTC. This encodes CASSYRGQGAWGYTF.

On this clonotype itself: One base away lies a much larger clone, so this may be a sequencing read error. The CDR3: CASSSELVGGDTQYF. The CDR3 coding sequence is TGTGCCAGCAGCTCCGAACTAGTGGGGGGTGATACGCAGTATTTT. The chain uses TRBV11-3 and TRBJ2-3; TRBD2 is a possible D gene (6 bases). The germline V gene encodes CDR1 SGHNT and CDR2 YENEEA. The CDR3 runs to 15 residues. The V end was cut by 4 bases, the J end by 6 bases, with 17 bases between.

In this sample, this clonotype turned up a few times. The rearrangement joins TRBV20-1 to TRBJ2-7; D gene uncertain. The CDR3 is made up of 13 amino acids. Germline loops: CDR1 DFQATT, CDR2 SNEGSKA (reference sequence). Between the trimmed V and J ends, which lost 6 bases and 5 bases, there was a span of 17 bases. CDR3 DNA: TGCAGTGCAATGGATCCAGGACCAAACGAGCAGTACTTC. Translating gives CSAMDPGPNEQYF.

At least ten counts were recorded for this clonotype. This chain joins TRBV9 and TRBJ2-3, with a tentative D call TRBD1 (6 bases). This CDR3 is built from 19 residues. The germline V gene has CDR1 SGDLS and CDR2 YYNGEE. The V and J ends lost 0 bases and 2 bases respectively, with 22 bases between them. CDR3 amino acids: CASSVVTGSRGFNTDTQYF. The CDR3 nucleotides read TGTGCCAGCAGCGTAGTGACAGGTAGTCGGGGATTTAACACAGATACGCAGTATTTT.

This clonotype was seen a handful of times. The chain employs TRBV7-2 and TRBJ2-7; D call uncertain. Looked up from germline, CDR1 is SGHTA and CDR2 is FQGNSA. V shed 5 bases and J shed 3 bases, with 5 bases lying between them. This CDR3 is built from 11 residues. CDR3 bases: TGTGCCAGCAGCCCGAACTACGAGCAGTACTTC. It codes for CASSPNYEQYF. The whole variable domain, remainder taken from reference TRBV7-2 and TRBJ2-7, is GAGVSQSPSNKVTEKGKDVELRCDPISGHTALYWYRQSLGQGLEFLIYFQGNSAPDKSGLPSDRFSAERTGGSVSTLTIQRTQQEDSAVYLCASSPNYEQYFGPGTRLTVT.

This clonotype was found many times. The rearrangement joins TRBV12-3 or TRBV12-4 to TRBJ2-7; D is perhaps TRBD2 (6 bases). The V gene lost 4 bases and the J gene lost 5 bases, with 9 bases spanning the gap. CDR3 size: 12 residues. The CDR3 spells CASSWRVDEQYF. The CDR3 region has the DNA TGTGCCAGCAGTTGGAGGGTGGACGAGCAGTACTTC.

This clonotype was observed a handful of times. The CDR3: CASMAPLGQNYEQYF. The CDR3 nucleotides are TGTGCCAGCATGGCCCCCCTGGGACAGAACTACGAGCAGTACTTC. The rearrangement links TRBV2 to TRBJ2-7, with 7 bases aligning to TRBD1. The CDR3 covers 15 residues. Germline CDR1 and CDR2: SNHLY and FYNNEI. V lost 7 bases to trimming and J lost 3 bases; unmatched junction nucleotides: 12.

This clonotype came up many times. The chain combines TRBV15 with TRBJ2-4, with D unresolved. V lost 3 bases to trimming and J lost 1 base, with 28 bases between them. The germline gives CDR1 LNHNV, CDR2 YYDKDF (reference sequence). The length of the CDR3 is 21 residues. The CDR3 loop reads CATSSPEGWRPTRSAKNIQYF. The CDR3 coding sequence is TGTGCCACCAGCAGCCCCGAAGGGTGGCGACCGACGCGGTCGGCCAAAAACATTCAGTACTTC. Looking up the rest from reference TRBV15 and TRBJ2-4 gives the full variable domain: DAMVIQNPRYQVTQFGKPVTLSCSQTLNHNVMYWYQQKSSQAPKLLFHYYDKDFNNEADTPDNFQSRRPNTSFCFLDIRSPGLGDTAMYLCATSSPEGWRPTRSAKNIQYFGAGTRLSVL.

Many counts were recorded for this clonotype. The gene calls are TRBV6-5 and TRBJ2-3; D is tentatively TRBD1 or TRBD2 (6 bases each). Trimming cost V 0 bases and J 2 bases, with 15 bases left between them. Germline V gene data show CDR1 as MNHEY and CDR2 as SVGAGI. The CDR3 covers 17 residues. The CDR3: CASSYSGGRTSTDTQYF. For the CDR3, the DNA is TGTGCCAGCAGTTACTCGGGGGGCAGGACCTCCACAGATACGCAGTATTTT.

This clonotype was observed at least ten times. The CDR3 DNA follows: TGTGCCAGCAGCCAAGGACAACTGAACACTGAAGCTTTCTTT. This gives the protein CASSQGQLNTEAFF. V and J are TRBV4-2 and TRBJ1-1; the D is unclear. Per the germline V gene, CDR1 is LGHNA and CDR2 is YNFKEQ. With 1 base removed from V and 0 bases from J, the gap between germline ends came to 6 bases. The CDR3 covers 14 residues.

At least ten counts were recorded for this clonotype. The rearrangement uses TRBV6-5 and TRBJ2-3; D remains unclear. Germline values: CDR1 MNHEY, CDR2 SVGAGI. Trimming cost V 8 bases and J 3 bases, with 12 bases left between them. The CDR3 is 13 residues long. CDR3 DNA: TGTGCCAGCGGGTGGGGTGTTACAGATACGCAGTATTTT. Translated: CASGWGVTDTQYF.

This chain uses TRBV6-5 with TRBJ1-1, with unresolved D. The V gene lost 7 bases and the J gene lost 5 bases, with 14 bases spanning the gap. The CDR3 is 13 residues long. Germline V CDR1 and CDR2: MNHEY, SVGAGI. The CDR3 region is CASKYGERTEAFF. The CDR3, as DNA: TGTGCCAGCAAATATGGGGAGAGAACTGAAGCTTTCTTT.

The J gene is TRBJ1-1, the V gene TRBV20-1, with unresolved D. Germline V gives CDR1 DFQATT, CDR2 SNEGSKA (reference sequence). Trimming left V 2 bases short and J 11 bases short, with 12 bases between. CDR3 length: 11 amino acids. The DNA for the CDR3 is TGCAGTGCTAGAAGCATGGACGAGGCTTTCTTT. It encodes CSARSMDEAFF.

This clonotype showed up just a few times. The V call is TRBV7-9, the J call TRBJ1-1; D may be TRBD1 (5 bases). CDR1 SEHNR and CDR2 FQNEAQ come from the germline V gene (reference sequence). Deletions cut 5 bases from V and 0 bases from J, with 13 bases between. This CDR3 is built from 15 residues. CDR3 DNA: TGTGCCAGCAGCCCTTCCGACAGTATGAACACTGAAGCTTTCTTT. This encodes CASSPSDSMNTEAFF. Filled out from reference TRBV7-9 and TRBJ1-1, the complete variable domain reads DTGVSQNPRHKITKRGQNVTFRCDPISEHNRLYWYRQTLGQGPEFLTYFQNEAQLEKSRLLSDRFSAERPKGSFSTLEIQRTEQGDSAMYLCASSPSDSMNTEAFFGQGTRLTVV.

This clonotype showed up just a few times. The V gene is TRBV7-6, the J gene TRBJ2-6; the D is unclear. The germline CDR1 and CDR2 sequences are SGHVS and FNYEAQ. The ends were cut back, 0 bases at V and 2 bases at J, with 17 bases in the middle. The CDR3 length is 19 residues. CDR3 coding DNA: TGTGCCAGCAGCTTAGCGGTGCCAGGCCGGATAACTGGGGCCAACGTCCTGACTTTC. Its protein product is CASSLAVPGRITGANVLTF.